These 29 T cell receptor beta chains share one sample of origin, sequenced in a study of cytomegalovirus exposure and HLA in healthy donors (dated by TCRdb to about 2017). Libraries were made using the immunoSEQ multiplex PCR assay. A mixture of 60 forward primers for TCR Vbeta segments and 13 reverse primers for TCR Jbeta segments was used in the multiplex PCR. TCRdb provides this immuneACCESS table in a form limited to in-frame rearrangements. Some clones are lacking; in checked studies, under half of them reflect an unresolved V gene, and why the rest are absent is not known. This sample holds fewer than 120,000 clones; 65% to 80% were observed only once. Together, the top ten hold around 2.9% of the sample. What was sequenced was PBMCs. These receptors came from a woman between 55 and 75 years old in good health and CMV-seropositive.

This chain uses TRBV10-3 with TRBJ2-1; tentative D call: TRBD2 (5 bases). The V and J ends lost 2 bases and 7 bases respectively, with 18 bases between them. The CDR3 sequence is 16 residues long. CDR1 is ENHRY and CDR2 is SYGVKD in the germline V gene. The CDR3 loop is CAISERVSSSGNEQFF. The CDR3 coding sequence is TGTGCCATCAGTGAGCGGGTATCCTCATCGGGGAATGAGCAGTTCTTC.

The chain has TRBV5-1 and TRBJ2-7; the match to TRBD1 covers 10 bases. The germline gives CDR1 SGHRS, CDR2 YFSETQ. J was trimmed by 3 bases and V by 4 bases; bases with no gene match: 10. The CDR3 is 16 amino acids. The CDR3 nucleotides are TGCGCCAGCAGCGGGGGGACAGGGGAGGATAGCTACGAGCAGTACTTC. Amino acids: CASSGGTGEDSYEQYF. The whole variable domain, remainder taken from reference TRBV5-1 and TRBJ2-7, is KAGVTQTPRYLIKTRGQQVTLSCSPISGHRSVSWYQQTPGQGLQFLFEYFSETQRNKGNFPGRFSGRQFSNSRSEMNVSTLELGDSALYLCASSGGTGEDSYEQYFGPGTRLTVT.

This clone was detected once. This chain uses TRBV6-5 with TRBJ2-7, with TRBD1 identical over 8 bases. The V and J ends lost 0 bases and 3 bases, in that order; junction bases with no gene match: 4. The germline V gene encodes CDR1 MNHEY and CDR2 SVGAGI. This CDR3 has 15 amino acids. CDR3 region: CASSYSGTGNYEQYF. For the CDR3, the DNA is TGTGCCAGCAGTTACTCGGGGACAGGAAACTACGAGCAGTACTTC.

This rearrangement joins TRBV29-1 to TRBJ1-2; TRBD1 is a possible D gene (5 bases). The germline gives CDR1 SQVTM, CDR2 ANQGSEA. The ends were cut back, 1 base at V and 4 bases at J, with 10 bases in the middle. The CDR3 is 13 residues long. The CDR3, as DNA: TGCAGCGTTGAAGTCGGGGGAGGCTATGGCTACACCTTC. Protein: CSVEVGGGYGYTF. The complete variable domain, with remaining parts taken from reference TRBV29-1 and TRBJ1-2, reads SAVISQKPSRDICQRGTSLTIQCQVDSQVTMMFWYRQQPGQSLTLIATANQGSEATYESGFVIDKFPISRPNLTFSTLTVSNMSPEDSSIYLCSVEVGGGYGYTFGSGTRLTVV.

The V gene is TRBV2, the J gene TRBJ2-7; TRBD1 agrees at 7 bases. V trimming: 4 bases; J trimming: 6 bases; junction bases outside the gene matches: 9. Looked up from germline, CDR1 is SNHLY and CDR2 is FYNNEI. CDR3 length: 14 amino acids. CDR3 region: CASSVGRGRREQYF. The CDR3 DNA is TGTGCCAGCAGTGTGGGTAGGGGGCGTCGCGAGCAGTACTTC.

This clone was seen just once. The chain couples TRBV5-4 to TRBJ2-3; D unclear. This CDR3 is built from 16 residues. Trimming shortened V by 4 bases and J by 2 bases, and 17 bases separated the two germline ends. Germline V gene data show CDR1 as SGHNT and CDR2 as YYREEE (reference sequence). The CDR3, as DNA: TGTGCCAGCAGCCCGCCAACCGAGGCCTACACAGATACGCAGTATTTT. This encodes CASSPPTEAYTDTQYF.

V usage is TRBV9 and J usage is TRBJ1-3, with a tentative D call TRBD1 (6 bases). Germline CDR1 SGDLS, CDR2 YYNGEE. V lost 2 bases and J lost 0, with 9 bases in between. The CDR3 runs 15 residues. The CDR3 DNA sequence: TGTGCCAGCAGCGTCGGGACACCCTCTGGAAACACCATATATTTT. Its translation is CASSVGTPSGNTIYF.

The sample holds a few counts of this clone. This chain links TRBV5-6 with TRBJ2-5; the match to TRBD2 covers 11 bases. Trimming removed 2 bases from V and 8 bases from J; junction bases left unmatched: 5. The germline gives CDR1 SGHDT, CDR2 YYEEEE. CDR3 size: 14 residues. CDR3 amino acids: CASSFRTSGSTQYF. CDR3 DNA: TGTGCCAGCAGCTTTCGAACTAGCGGGAGTACCCAGTACTTC. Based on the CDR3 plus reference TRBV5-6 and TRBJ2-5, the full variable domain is DAGVTQSPTHLIKTRGQQVTLRCSPKSGHDTVSWYQQALGQGPQFIFQYYEEEERQRGNFPDRFSGHQFPNYSSELNVNALLLGDSALYLCASSFRTSGSTQYFGPGTRLLVL.

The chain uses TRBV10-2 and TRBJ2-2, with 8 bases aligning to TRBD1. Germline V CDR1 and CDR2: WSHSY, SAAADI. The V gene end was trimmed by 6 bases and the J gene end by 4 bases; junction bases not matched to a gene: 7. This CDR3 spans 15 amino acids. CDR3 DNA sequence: TGCGCCAGCAGCGAAAGGGACAGGAGCACCGGGGAGCTGTTTTTT. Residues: CASSERDRSTGELFF.

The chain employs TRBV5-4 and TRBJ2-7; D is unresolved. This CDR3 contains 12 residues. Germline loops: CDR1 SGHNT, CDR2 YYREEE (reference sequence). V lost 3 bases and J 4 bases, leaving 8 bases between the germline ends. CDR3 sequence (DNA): TGTGCCAGCAGCTCACAGACGTACGAGCAGTACTTC. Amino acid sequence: CASSSQTYEQYF.

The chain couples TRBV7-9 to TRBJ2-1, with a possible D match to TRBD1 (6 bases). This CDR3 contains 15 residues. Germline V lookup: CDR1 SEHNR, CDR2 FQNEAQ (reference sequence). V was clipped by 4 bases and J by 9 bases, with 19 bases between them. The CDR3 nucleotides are TGTGCCAGCAGCTCCACAGGGTTCAACAGTTTTGAGCAGTTCTTC. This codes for CASSSTGFNSFEQFF.

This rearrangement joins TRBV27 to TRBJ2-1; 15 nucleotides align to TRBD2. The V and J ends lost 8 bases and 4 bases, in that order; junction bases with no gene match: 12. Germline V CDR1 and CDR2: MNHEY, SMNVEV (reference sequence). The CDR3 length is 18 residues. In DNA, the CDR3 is TGTGCCAGCCTACAGGGACAAGGACTAGCGGGAGGGTACAATGAGCAGTTCTTC. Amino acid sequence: CASLQGQGLAGGYNEQFF.

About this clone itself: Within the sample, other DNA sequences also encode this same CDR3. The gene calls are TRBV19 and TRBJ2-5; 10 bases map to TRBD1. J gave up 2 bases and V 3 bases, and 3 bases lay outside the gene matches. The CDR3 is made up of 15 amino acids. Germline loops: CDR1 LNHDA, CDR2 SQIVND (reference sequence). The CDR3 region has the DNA TGTGCCAGTAGTATCGGACAGGGGGTACAAGAGACCCAGTACTTC. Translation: CASSIGQGVQETQYF.

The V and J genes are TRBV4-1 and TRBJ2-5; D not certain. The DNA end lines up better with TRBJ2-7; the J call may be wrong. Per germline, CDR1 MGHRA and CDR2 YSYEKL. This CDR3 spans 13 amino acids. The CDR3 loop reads CASSQKYSYEQYF. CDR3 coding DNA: TGCGCCAGCAGCCAGAAATACAGCTACGAGCAGTACTTC.

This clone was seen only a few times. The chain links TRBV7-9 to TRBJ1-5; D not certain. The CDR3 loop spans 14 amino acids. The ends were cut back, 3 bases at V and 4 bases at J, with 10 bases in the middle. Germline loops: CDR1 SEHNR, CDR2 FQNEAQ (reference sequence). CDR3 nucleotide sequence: TGTGCCAGCAGCTTGGACTATTCGAATCAGCCCCAGCATTTT. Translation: CASSLDYSNQPQHF.

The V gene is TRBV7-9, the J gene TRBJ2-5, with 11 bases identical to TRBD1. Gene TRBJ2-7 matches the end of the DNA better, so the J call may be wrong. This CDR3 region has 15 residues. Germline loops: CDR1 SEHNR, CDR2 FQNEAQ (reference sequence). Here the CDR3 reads CASSPGQGARYEQYF. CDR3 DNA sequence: TGTGCCAGCAGCCCCGGACAGGGGGCGCGGTACGAGCAGTACTTC.

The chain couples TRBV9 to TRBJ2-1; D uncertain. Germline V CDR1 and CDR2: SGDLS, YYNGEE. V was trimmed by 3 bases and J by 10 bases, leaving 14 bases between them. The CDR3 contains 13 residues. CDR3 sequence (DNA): TGTGCCAGCAGCGCGACTGCATCAAGGGAGCAGTTCTTC. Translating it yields CASSATASREQFF.

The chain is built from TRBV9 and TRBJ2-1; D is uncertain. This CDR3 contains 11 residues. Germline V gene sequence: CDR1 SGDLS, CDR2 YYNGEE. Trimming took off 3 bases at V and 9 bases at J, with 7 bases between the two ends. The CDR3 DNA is TGTGCCAGCAGCGCTCTTCGTGAGCAGTTCTTC. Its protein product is CASSALREQFF.

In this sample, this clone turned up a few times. CDR3 amino acids: CASSSTGSSGTEAFF. The CDR3 DNA sequence: TGTGCCAGCAGCTCGACAGGGAGTTCGGGCACTGAAGCTTTCTTT. The chain combines TRBV7-9 with TRBJ1-1; 7 positions agree with TRBD1. The junction had 9 bases not matched to a gene; V was cut back by 4 bases and J by 4 bases. This CDR3 has 15 amino acids. Germline V lookup: CDR1 SEHNR, CDR2 FQNEAQ (reference sequence).

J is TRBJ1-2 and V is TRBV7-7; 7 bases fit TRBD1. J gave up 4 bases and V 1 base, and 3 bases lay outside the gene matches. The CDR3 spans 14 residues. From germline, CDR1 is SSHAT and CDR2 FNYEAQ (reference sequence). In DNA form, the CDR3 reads TGTGCCAGCAGCTTAGGGCAGGGGGGCTATGGCTACACCTTC. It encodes CASSLGQGGYGYTF.

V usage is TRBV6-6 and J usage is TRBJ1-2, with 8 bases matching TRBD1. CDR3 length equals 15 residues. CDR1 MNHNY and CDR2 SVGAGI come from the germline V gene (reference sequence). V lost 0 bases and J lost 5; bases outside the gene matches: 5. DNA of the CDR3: TGTGCCAGCAGTTACTCGGGGGGGGACAGGTATGGCTACACCTTC. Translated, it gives CASSYSGGDRYGYTF.

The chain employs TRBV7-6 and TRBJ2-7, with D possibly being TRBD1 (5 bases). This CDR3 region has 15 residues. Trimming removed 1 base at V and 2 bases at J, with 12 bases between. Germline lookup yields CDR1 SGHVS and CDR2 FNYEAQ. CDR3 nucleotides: TGTGCCAGCAGCTTAGTCGACAGTTCTACCTACGAGCAGTACTTC. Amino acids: CASSLVDSSTYEQYF.

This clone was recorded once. The chain's CDR3 is CASREGAITDTQYF. The CDR3 bases are TGTGCCAGCAGGGAGGGAGCTATCACAGATACGCAGTATTTT. The rearrangement joins TRBV19 to TRBJ2-3; 7 bases align to TRBD2. The V and J ends lost 9 bases and 2 bases, in that order; junction bases with no gene match: 8. The germline gives CDR1 LNHDA, CDR2 SQIVND (reference sequence). This CDR3 region has 14 residues.

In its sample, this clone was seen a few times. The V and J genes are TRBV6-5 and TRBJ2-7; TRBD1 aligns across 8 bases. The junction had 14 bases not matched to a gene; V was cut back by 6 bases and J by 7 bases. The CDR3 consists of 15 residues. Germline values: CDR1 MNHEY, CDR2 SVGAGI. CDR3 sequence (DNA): TGTGCCAGCAGCCGAACAGGGGGATCTGTCGGGGAGCAGTACTTC. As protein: CASSRTGGSVGEQYF.

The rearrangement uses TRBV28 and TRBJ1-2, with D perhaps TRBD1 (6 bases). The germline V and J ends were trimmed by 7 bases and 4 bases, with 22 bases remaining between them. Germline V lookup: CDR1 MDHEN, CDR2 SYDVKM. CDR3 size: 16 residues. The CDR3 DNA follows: TGTGCCAGCACTAGCCCCCCAAGATCCAGGGGCTATGGCTACACCTTC. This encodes CASTSPPRSRGYGYTF.

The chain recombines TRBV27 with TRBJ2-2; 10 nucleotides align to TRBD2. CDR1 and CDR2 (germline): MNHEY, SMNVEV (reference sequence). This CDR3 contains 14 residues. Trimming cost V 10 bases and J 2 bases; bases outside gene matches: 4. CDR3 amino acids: CATRLAGNTGELFF. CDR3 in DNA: TGTGCCACCAGACTAGCGGGTAACACCGGGGAGCTGTTTTTT.

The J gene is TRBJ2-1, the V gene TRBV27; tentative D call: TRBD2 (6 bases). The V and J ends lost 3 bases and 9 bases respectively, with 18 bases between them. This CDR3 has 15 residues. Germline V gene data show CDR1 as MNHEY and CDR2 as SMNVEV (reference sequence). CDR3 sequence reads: CASSLGRQYRTEQFF. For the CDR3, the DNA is TGTGCCAGCAGTTTGGGGAGGCAGTACAGGACTGAGCAGTTCTTC.

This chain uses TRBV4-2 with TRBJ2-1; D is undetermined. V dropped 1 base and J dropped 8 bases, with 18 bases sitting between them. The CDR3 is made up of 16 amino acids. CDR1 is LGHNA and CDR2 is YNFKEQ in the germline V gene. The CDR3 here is CASSQGPRTEHDEQFF. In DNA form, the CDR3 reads TGTGCCAGCAGCCAAGGCCCTAGAACCGAACACGATGAGCAGTTCTTC.

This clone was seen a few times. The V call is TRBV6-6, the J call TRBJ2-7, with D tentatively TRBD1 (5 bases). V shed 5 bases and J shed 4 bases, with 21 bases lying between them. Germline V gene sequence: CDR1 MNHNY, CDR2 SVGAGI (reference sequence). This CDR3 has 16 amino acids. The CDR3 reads CASSPHSPGAGYEQYF. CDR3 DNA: TGTGCCAGCAGTCCTCACTCCCCTGGGGCCGGTTACGAGCAGTACTTC.